This T cell receptor (beta chain) was sequenced in a study of shared clonotypes between healthy human individuals. Using immunoSEQ multiplex PCR, the repertoire was profiled, and TCRdb retains in-frame clones only, with some absent. The sample includes just over 2,000,000 clones, roughly 94% of them seen just once. CDR1 is SGHRS, CDR2 YFSETQ, per germline. The ends lost 5 bases at V and 0 bases at J; junction bases unmatched: 8. This CDR3 has 15 residues. Sequenced material: naive CD4+ T cells sorted from blood. The subset: CD45RA+ positively selected. This sequence joins TRBV5-1 and TRBJ2-7; 7 positions match TRBD2. This TCR was sampled from a man aged 18 to 29 in good health. This CDR3 is CASRTGLSLSYEQYF. The CDR3 DNA reads TGCGCCAGCAGGACGGGACTAAGCCTCTCCTACGAGCAGTACTTC.